The clone carrying this T cell receptor (beta chain) was found a few times. The CDR3 covers 13 residues. Germline-derived CDR1 and CDR2 are SQVTM and ANQGSEA. V lost 8 bases and J 10 bases, leaving 22 bases between the germline ends. The data were produced by immunoSEQ multiplex PCR, yet TCRdb's version contains in-frame clones alone and is incomplete. The sample gives about 45,000 clones, 85% to 90% of which show up once; around 2% is in the top ten. The sample comes from a study of T cell changes during pregnancy in multiple sclerosis. The receptor's source is a female donor with multiple sclerosis, enrolled in a pregnancy study. The sample was peripheral blood, taken in the first trimester of pregnancy. The chain has TRBV29-1 and TRBJ2-3; D possibly corresponds to TRBD1 (6 bases). Written as DNA, the CDR3 is TGCAGCTCTGGGGACACTTCGGCGACGGCGCAGTATTTT. This translates into CSSGDTSATAQYF.